What follows describes a single TCR beta chain. These data are taken from a study of blood T cell repertoires in COVID-19. On the study more broadly: Acute-phase and convalescent COVID-19 samples originated in the United States, Italy and Spain.

Trimming removed 4 bases from V and 4 bases from J; junction bases left unmatched: 4. The CDR3 consists of 15 residues. Looked up from germline, CDR1 is SGHRS and CDR2 is YFSETQ. Study members were between 18 and 89 years old and lived in about two dozen US regions. Clinical history reported by participants formed the basis on which cohorts were assigned. Within 2 weeks before study entry, exposed participants met a COVID-19 case. Here immunoSEQ multiplex PCR was the method, and the copy in TCRdb shows in-frame clones only, minus some. In the table there are roughly 240,000 clones, about 83% of which are singletons.

Sequences were obtained from PBMCs or T cells enriched from blood (not recorded which). The clonotype originates from a woman in her thirties or forties who had been exposed to COVID-19. V usage is TRBV5-1 and J usage is TRBJ2-1, with 11 bases identical to TRBD1. This chain's CDR3 is CASSLGQGAYNEQFF. As DNA, the CDR3 is TGCGCCAGCAGCCTAGGACAGGGGGCTTACAATGAGCAGTTCTTC.